Listed below are T cell receptor beta chains from one sample, sequenced in a study of blood T cell repertoires in COVID-19. This table comes from immunoSEQ multiplex PCR, and its TCRdb copy is limited to in-frame clones, with some not included. The sample has roughly 290,000 clones, under 85% seen once. Sequencing was done on a sample of peripheral blood. Receptors originate from a human donor with COVID-19, enrolled during active disease. The donor label of this sample is uncertain. Both conserved end residues are part of each CDR3. The D gene is left open where the match is weak. Rows may omit the clone size; those that give it use once, few, many or a size class.

TGTGCCAGCAGTTTACAGACAGGCATGGGGACTGAAGCTTTCTTT	CASSLQTGMGTEAFF	-	-	TRBV28	TRBJ1-1
TGTGCCAGCAGCGCGGGACTAGCGGTTAGCACAGATACGCAGTATTTT	CASSAGLAVSTDTQYF	-	TRBD2	TRBV9	TRBJ2-3
TGCGCCAGCAGTGAAAGGGGGCTTTACGAGCAGTACTTC	CASSERGLYEQYF	-	TRBD1	TRBV10-2	TRBJ2-7
TGTGCCAGCAGCCCGAGCGGACGTTATTCACCCCTCCACTTT	CASSPSGRYSPLHF	-	-	TRBV7-2	TRBJ1-6
TGTGCCAGCAGTGAAACTACGGCGGGGGATGGCTACACCTTC	CASSETTAGDGYTF	-	-	TRBV2	TRBJ1-2
TGTGCCTGGAGTCCACAACGGGACAGAGAAGCTTTCTTT	CAWSPQRDREAFF	-	TRBD1	TRBV30	TRBJ1-1
TGTGCCAGCTCACCTTCCCTGGACAGGTTGGGGACTGAAGCTTTCTTT	CASSPSLDRLGTEAFF	-	TRBD1	TRBV18	TRBJ1-1
TGTGCCAGTAGTTTCCGGACTAGCGGTGTGGCAGGCTACAATGAGCAGTTCTTC	CASSFRTSGVAGYNEQFF	-	TRBD2	TRBV19	TRBJ2-1
TGCGCCAGCAGCTCCGAGGGACAGGGGAACACTGAAGCTTTCTTT	CASSSEGQGNTEAFF	-	TRBD1	TRBV5-1	TRBJ1-1
TGTGCCAGCAGTCCACTGACGAAGAAACCCGGGACAATGGGGGAGCAGTACTTC	CASSPLTKKPGTMGEQYF	-	-	TRBV27	TRBJ2-7
TGTGCCAGCAGCCACGGACAGTTGAACACTGAAGCTTTCTTT	CASSHGQLNTEAFF	-	-	TRBV7-9	TRBJ1-1
TGTGCCAGCAGTTTAGCGACCGGGACAGGACACCCACCTTTC	CASSLATGTGHPPF	-	TRBD1	TRBV28	TRBJ1-2
TGTGCCAGTAGTAACCGACAGGCGTATAGCAATCAGCCCCAGCATTTT	CASSNRQAYSNQPQHF	once	-	TRBV19	TRBJ1-5
TGTGCCAGCAGCCACGGGGGGCCCGGCACTGAAGCTTTCTTT	CASSHGGPGTEAFF	-	-	TRBV3-1/TRBV3-2	TRBJ1-1
TGTGCCAGCAGTGAGAATGGAGTTCTAGGGGCCAACGTCCTGACTTTC	CASSENGVLGANVLTF	-	-	TRBV6-1	TRBJ2-6
TGTGCCAGTAGTATTATTTCAGTGAACACTGAAGCTTTCTTT	CASSIISVNTEAFF	-	-	TRBV19	TRBJ1-1
TGTGCCAGCAGCGTAGGACCTCTAGCGGGAGAAGAGACCCAGTACTTC	CASSVGPLAGEETQYF	-	TRBD2	TRBV9	TRBJ2-5
TGTGCCAGCAGCTTAGTAGCGGGGTATCACAATGAGCAGTTCTTC	CASSLVAGYHNEQFF	once	TRBD2	TRBV11-2	TRBJ2-1
TGTGCCAGCCGGAGGGGACCGGACCGAACTAATGAAAAACTGTTTTTT	CASRRGPDRTNEKLFF	few	-	TRBV3-1/TRBV3-2	TRBJ1-4
TGTGCCAGCAGTCCGGGACTAGCGGGAGGTACCGCCAAAAACATTCAGTACTTC	CASSPGLAGGTAKNIQYF	-	TRBD2	TRBV6-2/TRBV6-3	TRBJ2-4
TGTGCCAGCAGTTATCTAGCAGAAAACAATGAGCAGTTCTTC	CASSYLAENNEQFF	-	-	TRBV6-5	TRBJ2-1
TGTGCCAGCAGTTACCTACAGGGTCCCGGGTCACCCCTCCACTTT	CASSYLQGPGSPLHF	-	-	TRBV6-5	TRBJ1-6
TGTGCCAGTAGTACCACGGGACAGGGCTCCTATGGCTACACCTTC	CASSTTGQGSYGYTF	-	TRBD1	TRBV19	TRBJ1-2
TGTGCCAGTACCCTTGGAGTTTTC	CASTLGVF	few	-	TRBV19	TRBJ1-2
TGTGCCAGCAGCCCCCGGGGGGGGGCGAACACTGAAGCTTTCTTT	CASSPRGGANTEAFF	-	-	TRBV14	TRBJ1-1
TGTGCCAGCCGACATCCCCCGCCGAAGAGTTTCTCTGGGGCCAACGTCCTGACTTTC	CASRHPPPKSFSGANVLTF	-	-	TRBV28	TRBJ2-6
TGTGCCAGCAGCTTAGGCCTCGGACAGGGTTACAATGAGCAGTTCTTC	CASSLGLGQGYNEQFF	-	TRBD1	TRBV13	TRBJ2-1
TGTGCCAGCAGCTTAGGGCTAGCGGCCTACGAGCAGTACTTC	CASSLGLAAYEQYF	-	TRBD2	TRBV11-2	TRBJ2-7
TGTGCCAGCGGCGAGGGGACAGCCCAGCCAAGTACCCAGTACTTC	CASGEGTAQPSTQYF	-	TRBD1	TRBV28	TRBJ2-5
TGTGCCAGCACCGAGCACCGGGGGTCACCCCTCCACTTT	CASTEHRGSPLHF	once	-	TRBV7-2	TRBJ1-6
TGTGCCAGCAGCCTCGGGACTAGCGGGACACCTATAGCCAAAAACATTCAGTACTTC	CASSLGTSGTPIAKNIQYF	-	TRBD2	TRBV14	TRBJ2-4
TGTGCCAGCAGCTTAAAACTAGCGGGACCCACAGATACGCAGTATTTT	CASSLKLAGPTDTQYF	few	TRBD2	TRBV7-3	TRBJ2-3
TGTGCCAGCAGCGTAGATCAGGGGGTTGTCTACACCTTC	CASSVDQGVVYTF	-	TRBD1	TRBV9	TRBJ1-2
TGTGCCACCAATCGCCCGGGGACAGGGAACACTGAAGCTTTCTTT	CATNRPGTGNTEAFF	-	-	TRBV21-1	TRBJ1-1
TGTGCCAGCAGTGAATCCGGACTAGCATACAATGAGCAGTTCTTC	CASSESGLAYNEQFF	-	TRBD2	TRBV2	TRBJ2-1
TGTGCCAGCAGTGCCTCCGACAGGGGAAAACAGTACTTC	CASSASDRGKQYF	-	TRBD1	TRBV7-3	TRBJ2-7
TGCGCCAGCAGCAGACCGGGACAGGGGTCGAGTGAGCAGTTCTTC	CASSRPGQGSSEQFF	-	TRBD1	TRBV4-3	TRBJ2-1
TGTGCCAGCAGCGCCGCCCCAGGGGGCAGTCAGCCCCAGCATTTT	CASSAAPGGSQPQHF	-	TRBD1	TRBV7-2	TRBJ1-5
TGTGCCAGCAGCTTAATTTTGACAGGGGCTTTCTTT	CASSLILTGAFF	-	TRBD1	TRBV7-8	TRBJ1-1
TGTGCCAGCACACCCAACTGGGGAGGGAAGAATGAGCAGTTCTTC	CASTPNWGGKNEQFF	-	TRBD2	TRBV14	TRBJ2-1
TGCGCCAGCAGCAGTGGGACTAGCGGGATGTACGAGCAGTACTTC	CASSSGTSGMYEQYF	-	TRBD2	TRBV5-1	TRBJ2-7
TGTGCCAGCTCACCACAAGCAGGGGGAGACTATGGCTACACCTTC	CASSPQAGGDYGYTF	-	TRBD1	TRBV18	TRBJ1-2
TGTGCCAGTAGTAGTAGCGGGAGAAACCCCTACGAGCAGTACTTC	CASSSSGRNPYEQYF	once	TRBD2	TRBV19	TRBJ2-7
TGTGCCAGCAGCCCGCGGAGTATCTATGGCTACACCTTC	CASSPRSIYGYTF	-	-	TRBV21-1	TRBJ1-2
TGTGCCAGCAGTTTATCGCAGTTGAGGGGGCATGGCTACACCTTC	CASSLSQLRGHGYTF	-	TRBD1	TRBV27	TRBJ1-2
TGTGCCAGTAGTATTGCGGGGATCGGCGAGCAGTTCTTC	CASSIAGIGEQFF	-	-	TRBV19	TRBJ2-1
TGTGCCAGCAGTTACTCGAGAGGGAGAGAAGAGACCCAGTACTTC	CASSYSRGREETQYF	-	-	TRBV6-5	TRBJ2-5
TGTGCCAGCAGCTTGCAGGGAGGTCAGCCCCAGCATTTT	CASSLQGGQPQHF	-	-	TRBV5-5	TRBJ1-5
TGTGCCAGTAGTATATTGCCTAGCCCGGGCAATGAGCAGTTCTTC	CASSILPSPGNEQFF	-	-	TRBV19	TRBJ2-1
TGTGCCAGCAGCCTCAATCCGGCGGGGGCTTCAAATGAAAAACTGTTTTTT	CASSLNPAGASNEKLFF	-	-	TRBV3-1/TRBV3-2	TRBJ1-4
TGTGCCAGCAGTTTAAATCTCCAGGGTAGGGGCAAGACCACTGAAGCTTTCTTT	CASSLNLQGRGKTTEAFF	few	-	TRBV27	TRBJ1-1
TGTGCCAGCAGTCCAAAGGCCGGAGGACAGAGCTTTAACTATGGCTACACCTTC	CASSPKAGGQSFNYGYTF	-	-	TRBV27	TRBJ1-2
TGTGCCAGCAGCCCTAGTGTTTCGACTGAAGCTTTCTTT	CASSPSVSTEAFF	-	-	TRBV11-2	TRBJ1-1
TGTGCCAGCAGCCAAGGGGCCAGCACAGATACGCAGTATTTT	CASSQGASTDTQYF	-	-	TRBV3-1/TRBV3-2	TRBJ2-3
TGTGCCAGCGAGTCAGGGTATGACGAGCAGTACTTC	CASESGYDEQYF	-	-	TRBV11-2	TRBJ2-7
TGTGCCAGCCTGGGGGCTAGCGGAGCCCCCTACGAGCAGTACTTC	CASLGASGAPYEQYF	once	-	TRBV28	TRBJ2-7
TGTGCCAGCAGTTTAGGGGGGGGCCGGGGGTACACTGAAGCTTTCTTT	CASSLGGGRGYTEAFF	-	-	TRBV28	TRBJ1-1
TGTGTTGCCGGGACAGTCTATGGCTACACCTTC	CVAGTVYGYTF	-	TRBD1	TRBV28	TRBJ1-2
TGTGCCAGCAGTCTCACAGGGGCGAGGACTGAAGCTTTCTTT	CASSLTGARTEAFF	-	TRBD1	TRBV27	TRBJ1-1